The clone carrying this T cell receptor (beta chain) turned up a few times. Its antigen remains unidentified. The sample belongs to a study of T cell responses to AZD1222 COVID-19 vaccine. Overall study findings and caveats: Sampling that yielded the repertoires occurred only after the peak T cell response. Spike-specific TCR breadth and depth grew following two AZD1222 doses.

J gave up 6 bases and V 7 bases, and 8 bases lay outside the gene matches. This CDR3 comprises 13 residues. CDR1 and CDR2 from the germline V gene are SGHRS and YFSETQ. Method: immunoSEQ multiplex PCR; TCRdb's copy keeps in-frame clones and lacks some. The sample holds 60,000 to 85,000 clones, around three quarters seen once. The chain recombines TRBV5-1 with TRBJ2-7; 9 bases line up with TRBD2. The material was peripheral blood, obtained 28 days after the second dose of the MenACWY control vaccine. This clonotype was sampled from an adult who received the MenACWY meningococcal vaccine as a control. CDR3 loop: CASGIAGESEQYF. The CDR3 DNA follows: TGCGCCAGCGGGATAGCGGGAGAATCCGAGCAGTACTTC.